This record looks at one T cell receptor (beta chain) sequence and its context. The antigen remains undetermined. The source of the sample is a study of shared clonotypes between healthy human individuals. Notes on the study in general: Sampling covered nothing but blood. Tissue TCR repertoires likely differ from those found in blood. Some clonotypes were shared by all four sorted-subset donors, while others were not shared. The non-shared ones had lower generation probabilities than the shared ones. With a few donors compared, about 5% of naive CD4 clonotypes were shared.

The naive CD8 subset, CD45RO-negative cells positively selected for CCR7, excluded terminally differentiated effector memory CD45RA+ cells. Sequencing used immunoSEQ multiplex PCR; TCRdb keeps in-frame clones, though not all of them. The table lists millions of clones, 93% of them singletons. Germline-derived CDR1 and CDR2 are SGDLS and YYNGEE. This CDR3 spans 16 amino acids. Unmatched junction bases numbered 9, after V lost 0 bases and J lost 4 bases. The rearrangement uses TRBV9 and TRBJ1-2, with 7 positions matching TRBD1. Sequenced material: naive CD8+ T cells from PBMCs. The sequence derives from a young man in good health. Some clones in this sample may be carry-over from other donors' samples. The CDR3 reads CASSVGPGGQSYGYTF. For the CDR3, the DNA is TGTGCCAGCAGCGTAGGTCCGGGGGGACAGAGCTATGGCTACACCTTC.